The 15 T cell receptor beta chains in this list originate from one sample, sequenced in a study of long-term antiretroviral therapy in people with HIV. Survey level was the resolution at which the v3.0 immunoSEQ assay ran. Profiled with immunoSEQ multiplex PCR; TCRdb holds only in-frame clones, not every one. The sample lists about 24,000 clones, 70% to 85% occurring once. The input for sequencing was unsorted PBMCs, taken 1.2 years after starting antiretroviral therapy. These receptors came from a woman aged 40 to 50 with HIV.

This rearrangement joins TRBV11-3 to TRBJ2-5; 7 bases fit TRBD2. This CDR3 is 14 amino acids long. The trim removed 4 bases at V and 2 bases at J, leaving 4 bases unmatched. From germline, CDR1 is SGHNT and CDR2 YENEEA. CDR3 protein: CASSSRTRQETQYF. The CDR3 region has the DNA TGTGCCAGCAGCTCCCGGACTAGACAAGAGACCCAGTACTTC. The full variable domain, with the rest looked up from reference TRBV11-3 and TRBJ2-5, is EAGVVQSPRYKIIEKKQPVAFWCNPISGHNTLYWYLQNLGQGPELLIRYENEEAVDDSQLPKDRFSAERLKGVDSTLKIQPAELGDSAVYLCASSSRTRQETQYFGPGTRLLVL.

The gene calls are TRBV7-9 and TRBJ1-1, with a weak D call TRBD1 (5 bases). The V gene's germline CDR1 is SEHNR and CDR2 FQNEAQ (reference sequence). The CDR3 has 15 amino acids. The V gene lost 8 bases and the J gene lost 3 bases, with 19 bases spanning the gap. The CDR3 spells CASGRLLGEDTEAFF. For the CDR3, the DNA is TGTGCCAGCGGACGTTTATTGGGGGAAGACACTGAAGCTTTCTTT.

The chain carries TRBV7-2 and TRBJ2-1, with 7 bases that match TRBD1. Germline V CDR1 and CDR2: SGHTA, FQGNSA. The V gene end was trimmed by 6 bases and the J gene end by 5 bases; junction bases not matched to a gene: 4. The CDR3 has 13 amino acids. In nucleotides, the CDR3 is TGTGCCAGCAGTCTGGACAGGAACAATGAGCAGTTCTTC. This codes for CASSLDRNNEQFF. Supplemented by reference TRBV7-2 and TRBJ2-1, the full variable domain reads GAGVSQSPSNKVTEKGKDVELRCDPISGHTALYWYRQSLGQGLEFLIYFQGNSAPDKSGLPSDRFSAERTGGSVSTLTIQRTQQEDSAVYLCASSLDRNNEQFFGPGTRLTVL.

The rearrangement joins TRBV4-1 to TRBJ2-7; TRBD2 aligns across 7 bases. J gave up 7 bases and V 1 base, and 7 bases lay outside the gene matches. Germline V gene lookup returns CDR1 MGHRA and CDR2 YSYEKL. CDR3 length equals 14 residues. The CDR3 DNA sequence: TGCGCCAGCAGCCAAGGGGGGGGGTATGGAGAGCAGTACTTC. Encoded protein: CASSQGGGYGEQYF.

The chain joins TRBV29-1 to TRBJ1-6; TRBD1 is a possible D gene (5 bases). The V gene lost 5 bases and the J gene lost 0 bases, with 8 bases spanning the gap. The CDR3 length is 14 residues. CDR1 and CDR2 (germline): SQVTM, ANQGSEA. For the CDR3, the DNA is TGCAGCGTTATCGACAGCTCCTATAATTCACCCCTCCACTTT. Translation: CSVIDSSYNSPLHF.

The V gene is TRBV12-5, the J gene TRBJ1-1; D is undetermined. Trimming removed 6 bases from V and 4 bases from J, with 18 bases in between. CDR1 is LGHNT, CDR2 FRNRAP, per germline. The CDR3 has 15 residues. CDR3 nucleotide sequence: TGTGCTAGTGGCTATAACAATGGCCGGGGCACTGAAGCTTTCTTT. Its protein is CASGYNNGRGTEAFF. Full variable domain (outside the CDR3, taken from reference TRBV12-5 and TRBJ1-1): DARVTQTPRHKVTEMGQEVTMRCQPILGHNTVFWYRQTMMQGLELLAYFRNRAPLDDSGMPKDRFSAEMPDATLATLKIQPSEPRDSAVYFCASGYNNGRGTEAFFGQGTRLTVV.

The chain employs TRBV27 and TRBJ1-4; D is unclear. CDR1 is MNHEY, CDR2 SMNVEV, per germline (reference sequence). With 2 bases removed from V and 7 bases from J, the gap between germline ends came to 8 bases. This CDR3 has 13 residues. The CDR3 loop reads CASSLVRGEKLFF. The CDR3 DNA reads as TGTGCCAGCAGTTTAGTGCGAGGTGAAAAACTGTTTTTT.

The rearrangement links TRBV7-9 to TRBJ2-1; no clear D. This CDR3 region has 14 residues. V was trimmed by 0 bases and J by 4 bases, leaving 7 bases between them. Per the germline V gene, CDR1 is SEHNR and CDR2 is FQNEAQ (reference sequence). CDR3 coding DNA: TGTGCCAGCAGCTTAGCGTCGCGATACAATGAGCAGTTCTTC. This sequence encodes CASSLASRYNEQFF.

The rearrangement links TRBV2 to TRBJ2-7; D not certain. Trimming pared 3 bases from V and 0 bases from J, leaving 12 bases between. Germline V gene data show CDR1 as SNHLY and CDR2 as FYNNEI. The CDR3 runs to 15 residues. The CDR3 sequence is CASSEYPTVSYEQYF. The CDR3 bases are TGTGCCAGCAGTGAGTATCCTACGGTCTCCTACGAGCAGTACTTC.

V is TRBV19 and J is TRBJ2-3; 8 nucleotides agree with TRBD1. Germline-derived CDR1 and CDR2 are LNHDA and SQIVND (reference sequence). The CDR3 runs to 12 residues. After removal of 11 bases from V and 6 bases from J, the junction contained 7 bases not matched to a gene. CDR3 DNA sequence: TGTGCCGTCGGACAGGGCCCCGATACGCAGTATTTT. It translates to CAVGQGPDTQYF.

V usage is TRBV29-1 and J usage is TRBJ1-2; D not resolved. CDR3 length: 10 amino acids. The V and J ends lost 5 bases and 8 bases respectively, with 9 bases between them. Germline V gene lookup returns CDR1 SQVTM and CDR2 ANQGSEA. In DNA form, the CDR3 reads TGCAGCGTTATGGAAGAAGGCTACACCTTC. Amino acids: CSVMEEGYTF.

In this sample, this clone turned up a few times. V usage is TRBV7-9 and J usage is TRBJ1-2; a weak D match, TRBD1 (5 bases). This CDR3 is 13 amino acids long. CDR1 and CDR2 (germline): SEHNR, FQNEAQ (reference sequence). V was pared by 3 bases and J by 7 bases, with 12 bases between. CDR3 sequence reads: CASSFRDFRGYTF. The CDR3 DNA follows: TGTGCCAGCAGCTTCCGGGACTTCCGTGGCTACACCTTC.

The chain employs TRBV5-1 and TRBJ2-1; D possibly corresponds to TRBD2 (5 bases). Trimming cost V 0 bases and J 0 bases, with 16 bases left between them. Germline CDR1 reads SGHRS; CDR2 reads YFSETQ. This CDR3 comprises 18 residues. Here the CDR3 DNA reads TGCGCCAGCAGCTTGGGACTATCATTTACGAGCTCCTACAATGAGCAGTTCTTC. It is translated as CASSLGLSFTSSYNEQFF.

This chain links TRBV25-1 with TRBJ1-1, with D perhaps TRBD1 (6 bases). From germline, CDR1 is MGHDK and CDR2 SYGVNS. The V and J ends lost 6 bases and 1 base respectively, with 15 bases between them. This CDR3 has 15 residues. The CDR3 DNA reads as TGTGCCAGCAGCCGGACAGTCGTGAGGAACACTGAAGCTTTCTTT. Translating gives CASSRTVVRNTEAFF.

The chain uses TRBV6-1 and TRBJ1-1, with TRBD1 matching 9 bases. Germline V CDR1 and CDR2: MNHNS, SASEGT. The CDR3 runs to 14 residues. The junction had 7 bases not matched to a gene; V was cut back by 10 bases and J by 1 base. CDR3 sequence reads: CAIDRGSENTEAFF. The CDR3 bases are TGTGCCATCGACAGGGGGAGTGAGAACACTGAAGCTTTCTTT.